A single sample is the source of the 17 T cell receptor beta chains below, sequenced in a study of T cell repertoires in cytomegalovirus infection. No antigens are known for them. Each CDR3 protein is one row after TCRdb ran MiXCR on the reads. The sample lists some 920,000 distinct CDR3 sequences; about 33% were seen once. Here the sequenced sample was cultured CD8+ T cells from PBMCs, taken from culture after CMV antigen stimulation. The receptors were sampled from a human donor in good health (CMV status not recorded). Some clones in this sample may be carry-over from other donors' samples.

This clonotype was found a few times. This chain joins TRBV6-4 and TRBJ2-3, with TRBD1 as a possible D gene (5 bases). There are 13 residues in the CDR3. V was shortened by 3 bases and J by 9 bases, with 13 bases between the two germline ends. Germline values: CDR1 MRHNA, CDR2 SNTAGT. The CDR3 region has the DNA TGTGCCAGCAGTGAGGTCAGGGCGAGAACGCAGTATTTT. It is translated as CASSEVRARTQYF.

This rearrangement joins TRBV18 to TRBJ2-7, with TRBD1 identical over 10 bases. The junction had 7 bases not matched to a gene; V was cut back by 3 bases and J by 2 bases. This CDR3 contains 16 residues. Germline CDR1 reads KGHSH; CDR2 reads LQKENI. This CDR3 reads CASSPFGTGATYEQYF. In DNA form, the CDR3 reads TGTGCCAGCTCACCGTTCGGGACAGGGGCCACCTACGAGCAGTACTTC.

The genes are TRBV28 and TRBJ2-5; D may be TRBD1 (6 bases). CDR3 length: 15 residues. Trimming pared 6 bases from V and 1 base from J, leaving 15 bases between. Looked up from germline, CDR1 is MDHEN and CDR2 is SYDVKM. In nucleotides, the CDR3 is TGTGCCAGCAGAACAAAGGGGACACGCCAAGAGACCCAGTACTTC. It translates to CASRTKGTRQETQYF.

This clonotype was detected a few times. The V call is TRBV5-6, the J call TRBJ1-1; D unresolved. Per the germline V gene, CDR1 is SGHDT and CDR2 is YYEEEE. Between the trimmed V and J ends, which lost 2 bases and 3 bases, there was a span of 11 bases. The CDR3 has 14 amino acids. Written as DNA, the CDR3 is TGTGCCAGCAGCTTTGAGGTTCCGGACACTGAAGCTTTCTTT. Translating it yields CASSFEVPDTEAFF. Full variable domain (missing parts from reference TRBV5-6 and TRBJ1-1): DAGVTQSPTHLIKTRGQQVTLRCSPKSGHDTVSWYQQALGQGPQFIFQYYEEEERQRGNFPDRFSGHQFPNYSSELNVNALLLGDSALYLCASSFEVPDTEAFFGQGTRLTVV.

This clonotype was detected only a few times. CDR3 nucleotide sequence: TGTGCCAGCAGCCGACCGGGCATAGGATTCCAACGGACCGGGGAGCTGTTTTTT. It translates to CASSRPGIGFQRTGELFF. The J gene is TRBJ2-2, the V gene TRBV7-9; D uncertain. Between the trimmed V and J ends, which lost 5 bases and 5 bases, there was a span of 24 bases. The CDR3 consists of 18 residues. Germline V CDR1 and CDR2: SEHNR, FQNEAQ (reference sequence).

This clonotype has a handful of counts. This sequence joins TRBV27 and TRBJ1-4; TRBD1 matches at 7 bases. The CDR3 contains 14 residues. J lost 7 bases, V lost 5 bases, and 7 bases had no gene match. Germline V gives CDR1 MNHEY, CDR2 SMNVEV (reference sequence). The CDR3 spells CASSITRQGEKLFF. The CDR3 DNA follows: TGTGCCAGCAGTATTACCAGACAGGGTGAAAAACTGTTTTTT.

This clonotype was picked up a small number of times. V usage is TRBV6-1 and J usage is TRBJ2-2, with D unresolved. CDR1 and CDR2 from the germline V gene are MNHNS and SASEGT. V was clipped by 2 bases and J by 0 bases, with 22 bases between them. CDR3 size: 20 residues. CDR3 amino acids: CASSEILQRQVYANTGELFF. The DNA of the CDR3 is TGTGCCAGCAGTGAAATCTTACAGCGTCAGGTCTACGCGAACACCGGGGAGCTGTTTTTT.

In this sample, this clonotype turned up once. The chain recombines TRBV2 with TRBJ1-1; 9 nucleotides line up with TRBD1. V shed 8 bases, J shed 5 bases, and the junction held 3 bases outside the gene matches. From germline, CDR1 is SNHLY and CDR2 FYNNEI. The length of the CDR3 is 12 residues. The CDR3 DNA reads TGTGCCAGCTACAGGGGGCGGACTGAAGCTTTCTTT. Amino acids: CASYRGRTEAFF. Filled out from reference TRBV2 and TRBJ1-1, the complete variable domain reads EPEVTQTPSHQVTQMGQEVILRCVPISNHLYFYWYRQILGQKVEFLVSFYNNEISEKSEIFDDQFSVERPDGSNFTLKIRSTKLEDSAMYFCASYRGRTEAFFGQGTRLTVV.

This clonotype showed up just a few times. The rearrangement uses TRBV12-5 and TRBJ2-2, with 8 bases that match TRBD1. The CDR3 is made up of 17 amino acids. In germline, CDR1 is LGHNT, CDR2 FRNRAP. V lost 0 bases, J lost 4 bases, and 7 bases stayed unmatched. Here the CDR3 DNA reads TGTGCTAGTGGTTTGGTACGTCAGGGGGCGCGCACCGGGGAGCTGTTTTTT. Its protein product is CASGLVRQGARTGELFF. The full variable domain, in which reference TRBV12-5 and TRBJ2-2 provide the parts outside the CDR3, is DARVTQTPRHKVTEMGQEVTMRCQPILGHNTVFWYRQTMMQGLELLAYFRNRAPLDDSGMPKDRFSAEMPDATLATLKIQPSEPRDSAVYFCASGLVRQGARTGELFFGEGSRLTVL.

This clonotype turned up a few times. The J gene is TRBJ2-5, the V gene TRBV14; 9 bases map to TRBD2. The trim removed 0 bases at V and 7 bases at J, leaving 12 bases unmatched. Looked up from germline, CDR1 is SGHDN and CDR2 is FVKESK. There are 17 residues in the CDR3. CDR3 DNA: TGTGCCAGCAGCCAAGATCGATCGCTAGGAGCGGGGGGGACCCAGTACTTC. It codes for CASSQDRSLGAGGTQYF.

This clonotype was seen a handful of times. The chain is built from TRBV6-8 and TRBJ1-2; possibly TRBD1 for D (5 bases). The V end lost 0 bases, the J end lost 6 bases, and 11 bases lay between the germline ends. In germline, CDR1 is MNHGY, CDR2 SAAAGT. There are 14 residues in the CDR3. The CDR3 DNA reads TGTGCCAGCAGTTACTCTCCGGGAGGGGATGGCTACACCTTC. This gives the protein CASSYSPGGDGYTF.

This clonotype has only a few counts. The chain couples TRBV12-3 or TRBV12-4 to TRBJ1-1, with D hard to call. The V end lost 7 bases, the J end lost 0 bases, and 9 bases lay between the germline ends. The CDR3 runs 13 residues. This CDR3 reads CASTYDVNTEAFF. In nucleotides, the CDR3 is TGTGCCAGCACCTACGATGTGAACACTGAAGCTTTCTTT.

This clonotype was detected many times. The chain links TRBV12-3 or TRBV12-4 to TRBJ2-3, with TRBD2 matching over 13 bases. V lost 5 bases and J lost 0; bases outside the gene matches: 11. This CDR3 region has 19 residues. CDR3 loop: CASSKPGLAGLTSTDTQYF. CDR3 DNA: TGTGCCAGCAGTAAGCCGGGACTAGCGGGGTTAACTAGCACAGATACGCAGTATTTT.

The chain links TRBV27 to TRBJ2-3, with a weak D call TRBD2 (5 bases). The V gene's germline CDR1 is MNHEY and CDR2 SMNVEV (reference sequence). The CDR3 spans 13 residues. Between the trimmed V and J ends, which lost 5 bases and 6 bases, there was a span of 12 bases. The CDR3 coding sequence is TGTGCCAGCAGTCCTTCCAGAGGGGATACGCAGTATTTT. It is translated as CASSPSRGDTQYF.

This clonotype was picked up a small number of times. The chain couples TRBV6-5 to TRBJ2-3, with TRBD2 matching 15 bases. V shed 6 bases and J 3 bases; nucleotides not matched to a gene: 16. The V gene's germline CDR1 is MNHEY and CDR2 SVGAGI. The CDR3 sequence is 20 residues long. CDR3 residues: CASSPSGLAGGLHRTDTQYF. In DNA form, the CDR3 reads TGTGCCAGCAGCCCCTCCGGACTAGCGGGGGGGCTTCATCGGACAGATACGCAGTATTTT.

This clonotype was observed a few times. V usage is TRBV4-1 and J usage is TRBJ1-1; D gene unclear. CDR1 and CDR2 (germline): MGHRA, YSYEKL. Trimming stripped 2 bases from V and 5 bases from J, with 15 bases between. The CDR3 totals 15 residues. The CDR3: CASSQWTGGGTEAFF. DNA for the CDR3: TGCGCCAGCAGCCAATGGACCGGTGGAGGGACTGAAGCTTTCTTT.

This clonotype was seen a handful of times. V gene TRBV7-9 combines with J gene TRBJ1-2; D unresolved. Germline values: CDR1 SEHNR, CDR2 FQNEAQ (reference sequence). The CDR3 has 12 residues. V gave up 6 bases and J gave up 4 bases, with 9 bases separating them. The CDR3 region is CASRGEIYGYTF. As DNA, the CDR3 is TGTGCCAGCAGAGGCGAAATCTATGGCTACACCTTC.